The T cell receptor (beta chain) described here comes from a study of shared clonotypes between healthy human individuals. Across the whole study: Aged between 18 and 49, the donors were two women and three men. General study results and limits: Clonotype sharing among the donors was expected to vary with sequencing depth.

This clone was seen just once. Antigen: not known. CDR3 length equals 15 residues. Per germline, CDR1 SNHLY and CDR2 FYNNEI. Trimming took off 7 bases at V and 8 bases at J, with 20 bases between the two ends. Libraries were prepared by immunoSEQ multiplex PCR; TCRdb keeps only in-frame clonotypes and omits some of them. The table lists 2 million to 2.5 million clones, 90% to 97% of them singletons. The sequenced sample consisted of naive CD4+ T cells sorted from blood. Subset meaning: CD45RA+ positively selected. This clonotype was obtained from a man aged 18 to 29 in good health. The chain is built from TRBV2 and TRBJ1-4; D is unclear. CDR3 sequence: CASTLAGAPDEKLFF. The CDR3 DNA follows: TGTGCCAGCACCCTAGCAGGTGCACCGGACGAAAAACTGTTTTTT.